The clone carrying this T cell receptor (beta chain) was observed a few times. Its specificity is unknown. V shed 4 bases and J shed 6 bases, with 13 bases lying between them. CDR1 is SEHNR, CDR2 FQNEAQ, per germline (reference sequence). CDR3 length: 14 residues. This entry belongs to a study of T cell repertoires in cytomegalovirus infection. The wider study: Signatures in public TCR beta sequences pointed to both CMV infection and matching HLA type. Study findings and constraints: Cumulative public TCR beta family frequency identified CMV carriers with the relevant HLA. CMV-specific HLA-C-restricted TCR beta clonotypes dominated the ex vivo response.

TCRdb used MiXCR to reprocess the reads, holding one entry per CDR3 protein. The sample contains hundreds of thousands of distinct CDR3 sequences, around 30% of which appear only once. This TCR came from a human donor in good health (CMV status not recorded). Some clones in this sample may be carry-over from other donors' samples. Sequenced here: cultured PBMCs, sampled from culture after CMV antigen stimulation. This chain connects TRBV7-9 to TRBJ2-1; D call uncertain. DNA for the CDR3: TGTGCCAGCAGCTCAGGCGCTTCCCTCAATGAGCAGTTCTTC. The encoded protein is CASSSGASLNEQFF. The full variable domain, rest sourced from reference TRBV7-9 and TRBJ2-1, is DTGVSQNPRHKITKRGQNVTFRCDPISEHNRLYWYRQTLGQGPEFLTYFQNEAQLEKSRLLSDRFSAERPKGSFSTLEIQRTEQGDSAMYLCASSSGASLNEQFFGPGTRLTVL.